This T cell receptor (beta chain) comes out of a study of OX40 agonist ivuxolimab in advanced cancers. Study-wide context: Dosing consisted of intravenous ivuxolimab at 0.01 to 10 mg/kg every 2 weeks. Enrollees could have had prior anti-PD-1, anti-PD-L1 or anti-CTLA-4 therapy, which approximately 38% had received. Partial responses were seen in three patients, one with hepatocellular carcinoma and two with cutaneous melanoma.

As for this clone: The antigen is undetermined.

Findings of the study overall: Dosing at 0.1 to 3.0 mg/kg was accompanied by clonal expansion of CD4+ and CD8+ blood T cells by week 6.

Sequencing used immunoSEQ multiplex PCR; TCRdb keeps in-frame clones, though not all of them. The profile shows 60,000 to 80,000 clones, more than 65% of them singletons. This TCR derives from an adult with an advanced solid tumor such as melanoma, head and neck, liver or kidney cancer. The specimen was CD4+ or CD8+ T cells sorted from blood, collected in a trial of the OX40 agonist ivuxolimab.

The CDR3 DNA reads as TGCAGCGCATCGGAGAGCTCCTACGAGCAGTACTTC. Translating gives CSASESSYEQYF. V gene TRBV29-1 combines with J gene TRBJ2-7; D uncertain. CDR3 length: 12 residues. Looked up from germline, CDR1 is SQVTM and CDR2 is ANQGSEA. V was trimmed by 7 bases and J by 0 bases, leaving 10 bases between them.